The source of this T cell receptor (beta chain) is a study of T cell clonality in common variable immunodeficiency. Findings and caveats of the study: In common variable immunodeficiency, TCR beta chains reportedly carried fewer deletions and N-nucleotide insertions. Compared with healthy controls, CVID subjects showed increased TCRbeta clonality, mostly in about a third. CVID subjects shared fewer TCRbeta clones than healthy controls did. Patient heterogeneity in the CVID cohort limited correlations between repertoire features and clinical complications.

This clone was picked up many times. Its target is not known. Read coverage stops 3 residues before the CDR3 terminus; the germline J gene supplies the remainder. Here immunoSEQ multiplex PCR was the method, and the copy in TCRdb shows in-frame clones only, minus some. The repertoire consists of about 47,000 clones, none detected only once. V gave up 4 bases and J gave up 4 bases, with 12 bases separating them. The CDR3 extends over 13 amino acids. The germline CDR1 and CDR2 sequences are DFQATT and SNEGSKA (reference sequence). Sequenced: peripheral blood mononuclear cells. The TCR was taken from a person aged 18-69 years in good health. The chain has TRBV20-1 and TRBJ2-3, with D possibly TRBD2 on 6 matching bases. CDR3 DNA (partial): TGCAGTGCTACTAGGGGACTGGCAGATACG. Amino acid sequence: CSATRGLADT. The full CDR3 protein reads CSATRGLADTQYF.